Shown below are 23 T cell receptor beta chains from a single sample sequenced in a study of OX40 agonist ivuxolimab in advanced cancers. Profiled with immunoSEQ multiplex PCR; TCRdb holds only in-frame clones, not every one. The sample has around 53,000 clones, about 86% seen once. The sample was CD4+ or CD8+ T cells sorted from blood, taken in a trial of the OX40 agonist ivuxolimab. All receptors come from an adult with an advanced solid tumor such as melanoma, head and neck, liver or kidney cancer.

CDR3 sequence reads: CASSPGGAGANVLTF. Here the CDR3 DNA reads TGTGCCAGCTCGCCCGGGGGGGCTGGGGCCAACGTCCTGACTTTC. The chain is built from TRBV18 and TRBJ2-6; 8 positions agree with TRBD2. Unmatched junction bases numbered 3, after V lost 6 bases and J lost 2 bases. The CDR3 spans 15 residues. Germline CDR1 is KGHSH and CDR2 is LQKENI.

This chain links TRBV7-2 with TRBJ2-5; TRBD1 might be the D (5 bases). V lost 3 bases and J 5 bases, leaving 7 bases between the germline ends. Germline V lookup: CDR1 SGHTA, CDR2 FQGNSA. This CDR3 contains 12 residues. This CDR3 is CASSFRAETQYF. DNA for the CDR3: TGTGCCAGCAGCTTCAGGGCGGAGACCCAGTACTTC.

The J gene is TRBJ2-7, the V gene TRBV5-1, with D tentatively TRBD1 (6 bases). Germline lookup yields CDR1 SGHRS and CDR2 YFSETQ. The length of the CDR3 is 14 residues. V lost 0 bases and J lost 4, with 11 bases in between. CDR3 loop: CASSLVTGIYEQYF. The DNA of the CDR3 is TGCGCCAGCAGCTTGGTTACAGGGATTTACGAGCAGTACTTC.

The V gene is TRBV29-1, the J gene TRBJ2-1, with 8 bases lining up with TRBD1. This CDR3 region has 14 residues. Germline lookup yields CDR1 SQVTM and CDR2 ANQGSEA. V lost 4 bases to trimming and J lost 9 bases; unmatched junction nucleotides: 11. CDR3 sequence (DNA): TGCAGCGTTGCTAAACAGGGGGGTAGAGGTGAGCAGTTCTTC. Residues: CSVAKQGGRGEQFF.

The CDR3 loop reads CASTQGGSGELFF. CDR3 coding DNA: TGTGCCAGCACTCAGGGAGGTTCCGGGGAGCTGTTTTTT. V usage is TRBV6-6 and J usage is TRBJ2-2; maybe TRBD2 (6 bases). Between the trimmed V and J ends, which lost 7 bases and 6 bases, there was a span of 12 bases. This CDR3 contains 13 residues. Germline V lookup: CDR1 MNHNY, CDR2 SVGAGI (reference sequence).

The chain joins TRBV5-1 to TRBJ2-7; possible D gene TRBD1, 5 bases. Germline V gene sequence: CDR1 SGHRS, CDR2 YFSETQ. There are 16 residues in the CDR3. Between the trimmed V and J ends, which lost 0 bases and 0 bases, there was a span of 13 bases. The chain's CDR3 is CASSLGSGKVSYEQYF. The CDR3, as DNA: TGCGCCAGCAGCTTGGGTTCAGGGAAGGTCTCCTACGAGCAGTACTTC.

The genes are TRBV30 and TRBJ2-5; 7 bases match TRBD2. The junction had 12 bases not matched to a gene; V was cut back by 5 bases and J by 0 bases. This CDR3 spans 16 amino acids. The germline CDR1 and CDR2 sequences are GTSNPN and SVGIG (reference sequence). Here the CDR3 reads CAWLGRYPFYQETQYF. CDR3 sequence (DNA): TGTGCCTGGCTCGGGAGGTACCCTTTTTACCAAGAGACCCAGTACTTC.

Worth noting for this clone: A junction boundary mismatches the germline segment, possibly from a read error. The chain has TRBV5-1 and TRBJ1-5, with TRBD1 as a possible D gene (5 bases). Germline assignment: CDR1 SGHRS and CDR2 YFSETQ. The CDR3 has 15 residues. The CDR3 loop reads CASSLGAGLNQAQHF. CDR3 sequence (DNA): TGCGCCAGCAGCTTAGGTGCAGGGCTCAATCAGGCCCAGCATTTT.

In its sample, this clone was seen once. The chain carries TRBV11-3 and TRBJ2-1; 7 bases align to TRBD2. The CDR3 is 14 amino acids. Trimming removed 1 base from V and 3 bases from J; junction bases left unmatched: 0. In germline, CDR1 is SGHNT, CDR2 YENEEA. In nucleotides, the CDR3 is TGTGCCAGCAGCTTAGCGGGGGGCTACAATGAGCAGTTCTTC. Translation gives CASSLAGGYNEQFF. Using reference TRBV11-3 and TRBJ2-1 for the parts outside the CDR3, the full variable domain is EAGVVQSPRYKIIEKKQPVAFWCNPISGHNTLYWYLQNLGQGPELLIRYENEEAVDDSQLPKDRFSAERLKGVDSTLKIQPAELGDSAVYLCASSLAGGYNEQFFGPGTRLTVL.

The V gene is TRBV30, the J gene TRBJ2-1; the D gene is possibly TRBD1 (5 bases). V dropped 5 bases and J dropped 12 bases, with 11 bases sitting between them. CDR1 is GTSNPN and CDR2 is SVGIG in the germline V gene (reference sequence). CDR3 size: 10 residues. CDR3 loop: CAWGTTVQFF. The CDR3 region has the DNA TGTGCCTGGGGCACGACAGTGCAGTTCTTC.

The V gene is TRBV11-2, the J gene TRBJ2-4; maybe TRBD1 (6 bases). The CDR3 is 17 amino acids. Trimming left V 1 base short and J 0 bases short, with 13 bases between. Germline-derived CDR1 and CDR2 are SGHAT and FQNNGV. CDR3 nucleotides: TGTGCCAGCAGCTTAGTTCCAGGGGCCTTAGCCAAAAACATTCAGTACTTC. Translating it yields CASSLVPGALAKNIQYF.

J is TRBJ1-2 and V is TRBV7-9; D is ambiguous. V lost 0 bases to trimming and J lost 3 bases, with 8 bases between them. Looked up from germline, CDR1 is SEHNR and CDR2 is FQNEAQ (reference sequence). CDR3 length equals 14 residues. CDR3 region: CASSLAPVDYGYTF. The CDR3 DNA reads as TGTGCCAGCAGCTTAGCGCCGGTAGACTATGGCTACACCTTC. The full variable domain, completed using reference TRBV7-9 and TRBJ1-2, is DTGVSQNPRHKITKRGQNVTFRCDPISEHNRLYWYRQTLGQGPEFLTYFQNEAQLEKSRLLSDRFSAERPKGSFSTLEIQRTEQGDSAMYLCASSLAPVDYGYTFGSGTRLTVV.

This clone showed up just a few times. The rearrangement uses TRBV25-1 and TRBJ2-4, with 10 bases fitting TRBD1. The CDR3 spans 13 residues. Germline-derived CDR1 and CDR2 are MGHDK and SYGVNS. V trimming: 8 bases; J trimming: 6 bases; junction bases outside the gene matches: 4. In nucleotides, the CDR3 is TGTGCCAGCGCGAGGACAGGGGGAAACATTCAGTACTTC. This codes for CASARTGGNIQYF.

The chain has TRBV19 and TRBJ2-5, with 7 nucleotides matching TRBD1. The CDR3 spans 13 residues. With V trimmed by 6 bases and J by 3 bases, 4 bases remained unmatched. Germline V gene sequence: CDR1 LNHDA, CDR2 SQIVND (reference sequence). The CDR3 coding sequence is TGTGCCAGTAGGGGTGGGACAGAAGAGACCCAGTACTTC. Amino acid sequence: CASRGGTEETQYF.

This clone was picked up a small number of times. The V gene is TRBV6-1, the J gene TRBJ2-1, with a possible D match to TRBD2 (6 bases). The V end was cut by 4 bases, the J end by 0 bases, with 13 bases between. Germline assignment: CDR1 MNHNS and CDR2 SASEGT. There are 16 residues in the CDR3. Written as DNA, the CDR3 is TGTGCCAGCAGTGGGGACTTTTACAGCTCCTACAATGAGCAGTTCTTC. Translation: CASSGDFYSSYNEQFF.

V and J are TRBV4-2 and TRBJ1-2, with D uncertain. The ends were cut back, 4 bases at V and 6 bases at J, with 9 bases in the middle. The CDR3 loop spans 12 amino acids. The germline gives CDR1 LGHNA, CDR2 YNFKEQ. CDR3 coding DNA: TGTGCCAGCAGCCGATACAGTGATGGCTACACCTTC. Amino acids: CASSRYSDGYTF.

A single count supports this clone. The chain combines TRBV15 with TRBJ2-5; unclear D gene. Germline CDR1 reads LNHNV; CDR2 reads YYDKDF (reference sequence). The V end was cut by 3 bases, the J end by 2 bases, with 16 bases between. The CDR3 loop spans 16 amino acids. This CDR3 reads CATSSGLNGRQETQYF. Here the CDR3 DNA reads TGTGCCACCAGCAGTGGGTTAAATGGGCGGCAAGAGACCCAGTACTTC.

This clone was detected once. The V and J genes are TRBV19 and TRBJ2-4; TRBD2 agrees at 8 bases. The junction had 6 bases not matched to a gene; V was cut back by 4 bases and J by 7 bases. CDR3 length: 14 residues. Germline CDR1 reads LNHDA; CDR2 reads SQIVND (reference sequence). The CDR3: CASSTGLVGNIQYF. CDR3 DNA sequence: TGTGCCAGTAGTACGGGACTAGTTGGGAACATTCAGTACTTC.

V and J are TRBV6-5 and TRBJ2-3, with a possible D match to TRBD2 (6 bases). The CDR3 totals 15 residues. V dropped 6 bases and J dropped 4 bases, with 17 bases sitting between them. Per germline, CDR1 MNHEY and CDR2 SVGAGI. The CDR3 spells CASSWTIPVADTQYF. CDR3 DNA: TGTGCCAGCAGCTGGACTATCCCGGTAGCAGATACGCAGTATTTT.

V usage is TRBV19 and J usage is TRBJ1-1; D is unresolved. Germline lookup yields CDR1 LNHDA and CDR2 SQIVND (reference sequence). The CDR3 covers 13 residues. V was cut by 4 bases and J by 4 bases, with 10 bases left in between. The CDR3: CASSKFTITEAFF. The CDR3 nucleotides read TGTGCCAGTAGTAAGTTTACAATCACTGAAGCTTTCTTT.

This clone has a handful of counts. The chain combines TRBV6-4 with TRBJ2-3; D is perhaps TRBD1 (6 bases). The germline V and J ends were trimmed by 5 bases and 6 bases, with 12 bases remaining between them. The germline CDR1 and CDR2 sequences are MRHNA and SNTAGT. The CDR3 runs to 13 residues. CDR3: CASSNTGLDTQYF. CDR3 DNA sequence: TGTGCCAGCAGTAATACAGGGTTGGATACGCAGTATTTT.

Note on this clone: Additional DNA sequences in this sample encode the identical CDR3. This rearrangement joins TRBV5-4 to TRBJ2-5; perhaps TRBD1 as D (5 bases). Trimming removed 1 base at V and 2 bases at J, with 9 bases between. The germline V gene has CDR1 SGHNT and CDR2 YYREEE (reference sequence). This CDR3 has 14 amino acids. The CDR3 DNA sequence: TGTGCCAGCAGCTTGAGGGCAGGGCAAGAGACCCAGTACTTC. Its translation: CASSLRAGQETQYF.

The DNA of the CDR3 is TGTGCCAGCAGCCTGTTCACCGGGGAGCTGTTTTTT. Translation gives CASSLFTGELFF. The chain employs TRBV14 and TRBJ2-2; D is uncertain. The CDR3 totals 12 residues. Germline CDR1 SGHDN, CDR2 FVKESK. With 4 bases removed from V and 4 bases from J, the gap between germline ends came to 4 bases.